The clone carrying this T cell receptor beta chain was observed once. The antigen remains unidentified. This sample was included in a study of shared clonotypes between healthy human individuals. Study-level background: The cohort comprised two women and a few men. Their ages spanned 18 to 49 years. Whole-study results and caveats: How much donors shared clonotypes was expected to be affected by sequencing depth.

In the source study's methods: Junction-only sequences produced by ImmunoSEQ had no quality scores, so filtering differed. TCRdb's copy holds only in-frame clones and misses some; the assay was immunoSEQ multiplex PCR. V and J calls and clone size are given by that table; D and trimming were obtained from the DNA. There are roughly 500,000 clones in the sample; 60% to 80% occur only once, and about 11% lies in the top ten. V lost 0 bases, J lost 5 bases, and 12 bases lay in between. Germline CDR1 and CDR2: SGHRS and YFSETQ. The CDR3 consists of 15 residues. The material sequenced was PBMCs. The chain recombines TRBV5-1 with TRBJ2-1; D may be TRBD1 (6 bases). This receptor was obtained from a woman between 40 and 55 years old in good health. Some clones in this sample may be carry-over from other donors' samples. The CDR3 protein is CASSLAQGIHNEQFF. The DNA of the CDR3 is TGCGCCAGCAGCTTGGCCCAGGGGATACACAATGAGCAGTTCTTC.